This T cell receptor beta chain is drawn from a study of blood T cell repertoires in COVID-19. Background on the study: COVID-19 samples from acute and convalescent phases originated in the United States, Italy and Spain. Sources were T cells, B-cell-depleted T cells, or PBMCs; the material itself was cDNA or gDNA.

Seattle cases were enrolled at active infection and followed longitudinally. The CDR3 runs 16 residues. After removal of 3 bases from V and 7 bases from J, the junction contained 13 bases not matched to a gene. Per germline, CDR1 KGHSH and CDR2 LQKENI. Original data processing: Nucleated cell counts were estimated from reference gene primer amplification. Measured with immunoSEQ multiplex PCR; TCRdb has only the in-frame clones, and not every one. The V and J calls and clone size come from that table; D and trimming were worked out from the DNA. Of 200,000 to 250,000 clones listed, approximately 90% are singletons. This clone has a single count.

The chain is built from TRBV18 and TRBJ1-2, with 8 nucleotides matching TRBD1. The sequencing sample was made of peripheral blood. The source is a man between 25 and 39 years old with COVID-19, enrolled during active disease. Here the CDR3 reads CASSPQTGTGKTGYTF. In nucleotides, the CDR3 is TGTGCCAGCTCACCTCAGACCGGGACAGGAAAAACTGGCTACACCTTC.